One sample yielded the 27 T cell receptor beta chains listed below, sequenced in a study of blood T cell repertoires in COVID-19. The method was immunoSEQ multiplex PCR; TCRdb's version includes in-frame clones alone and lacks a portion of them. The sample holds approximately 150,000 clones, 84% seen once. Sequences were obtained from peripheral blood. The receptors come from a human donor in a cohort sampled during active COVID-19.

The V and J genes are TRBV5-6 and TRBJ2-3, with 7 positions matching TRBD2. The CDR3 contains 16 residues. With 6 bases clipped from V and 5 bases from J, the junction kept 15 bases outside the gene matches. Germline V lookup: CDR1 SGHDT, CDR2 YYEEEE. The CDR3 coding sequence is TGTGCCAGCACCCCTTCGGGTAAGCGGGGTGTAGATACGCAGTATTTT. This encodes CASTPSGKRGVDTQYF.

This clone showed up just once. The rearrangement links TRBV9 to TRBJ1-5, with 11 bases identical to TRBD1. After removal of 4 bases from V and 2 bases from J, the junction contained 8 bases not matched to a gene. The CDR3 is 17 residues long. The germline gives CDR1 SGDLS, CDR2 YYNGEE. The CDR3 DNA reads TGTGCCAGCAGCCCAGGACAGGGGGCAATTGGCAATCAGCCCCAGCATTTT. It encodes CASSPGQGAIGNQPQHF.

CDR3 in amino acids: CASSPQGPSYNEQFF. CDR3 bases: TGTGCCAGCAGCCCACAGGGGCCCTCCTACAATGAGCAGTTCTTC. The J gene is TRBJ2-1, the V gene TRBV3-1 (or the pseudogene TRBV3-2); TRBD1 matches 7 bases. The CDR3 has 15 amino acids. Germline CDR1 reads LGHDT; CDR2 reads YNNKEL (reference sequence). With V trimmed by 4 bases and J by 0 bases, 3 bases remained unmatched.

This clone was seen only once. The rearrangement links TRBV7-9 to TRBJ2-2; tentative D call: TRBD1 (6 bases). The CDR3 has 17 amino acids. CDR1 and CDR2 (germline): SEHNR, FQNEAQ (reference sequence). The V gene lost 3 bases and the J gene lost 2 bases, with 16 bases spanning the gap. The CDR3 loop reads CASSFPPGTLNTGELFF. In DNA form, the CDR3 reads TGTGCCAGCAGCTTTCCCCCGGGGACACTAAACACCGGGGAGCTGTTTTTT.

The gene calls are TRBV3-1 (or the pseudogene TRBV3-2) and TRBJ2-2; D might be TRBD2 (5 bases). Between the trimmed V and J ends, which lost 0 bases and 1 base, there was a span of 15 bases. Per germline, CDR1 LGHDT and CDR2 YNNKEL (reference sequence). CDR3 length: 18 residues. The CDR3 protein is CASSQDGGTWRNTGELFF. CDR3 nucleotides: TGTGCCAGCAGCCAAGATGGAGGCACCTGGAGGAACACCGGGGAGCTGTTTTTT.

The rearrangement joins TRBV6-5 to TRBJ1-2, with 8 bases identical to TRBD1. CDR3 size: 15 residues. Trimming cost V 6 bases and J 2 bases; bases outside gene matches: 8. Germline lookup yields CDR1 MNHEY and CDR2 SVGAGI. The CDR3, as DNA: TGTGCCAGCAGGGTAACAGGGGGACCAAACTATGGCTACACCTTC. It specifies CASRVTGGPNYGYTF.

The chain joins TRBV6-5 to TRBJ2-5; D is ambiguous. The V gene's germline CDR1 is MNHEY and CDR2 SVGAGI. The ends were cut back, 0 bases at V and 5 bases at J, with 7 bases in the middle. This CDR3 is 13 amino acids long. CDR3 sequence reads: CASSYSYGETQYF. CDR3 in DNA: TGTGCCAGCAGTTACTCGTACGGGGAGACCCAGTACTTC.

The chain is built from TRBV3-1 (or the pseudogene TRBV3-2) and TRBJ2-1; the D is unclear. Trimming removed 1 base at V and 0 bases at J, with 10 bases between. CDR1 and CDR2 from the germline V gene are LGHDT and YNNKEL (reference sequence). The length of the CDR3 is 16 residues. The CDR3: CASSQVPGSSYNEQFF. The CDR3 nucleotides are TGTGCCAGCAGCCAAGTTCCGGGTAGCTCCTACAATGAGCAGTTCTTC.

The chain recombines TRBV2 with TRBJ1-5; 7 bases match TRBD1. Germline V gene data show CDR1 as SNHLY and CDR2 as FYNNEI. The CDR3 is 16 amino acids. The junction had 11 bases not matched to a gene; V was cut back by 2 bases and J by 7 bases. In nucleotides, the CDR3 is TGTGCCAGCAGTGAAACTCCAGGGGGTAATAGGCAGCCCCAGCATTTT. Translated: CASSETPGGNRQPQHF. Combining the CDR3 with reference TRBV2 and TRBJ1-5 gives the whole variable domain EPEVTQTPSHQVTQMGQEVILRCVPISNHLYFYWYRQILGQKVEFLVSFYNNEISEKSEIFDDQFSVERPDGSNFTLKIRSTKLEDSAMYFCASSETPGGNRQPQHFGDGTRLSIL.

The rearrangement uses TRBV3-1 (or the pseudogene TRBV3-2) and TRBJ2-3; possible D gene TRBD2, 6 bases. The CDR3 consists of 16 residues. The V gene lost 1 base and the J gene lost 0 bases, with 11 bases spanning the gap. Germline CDR1 and CDR2: LGHDT and YNNKEL (reference sequence). The CDR3 here is CASSQVMGGSTDTQYF. For the CDR3, the DNA is TGTGCCAGCAGCCAAGTGATGGGGGGTAGCACAGATACGCAGTATTTT.

This sequence joins TRBV20-1 and TRBJ2-5, with 8 bases matching TRBD2. J lost 2 bases, V lost 3 bases, and 8 bases had no gene match. Germline V gene sequence: CDR1 DFQATT, CDR2 SNEGSKA (reference sequence). The CDR3 extends over 15 amino acids. CDR3 in amino acids: CSASRSAGAQETQYF. DNA of the CDR3: TGCAGTGCTAGTAGATCAGCGGGAGCACAAGAGACCCAGTACTTC.

This chain links TRBV2 with TRBJ1-3; D uncertain. In germline, CDR1 is SNHLY, CDR2 FYNNEI. The CDR3 has 13 amino acids. Trimming took 6 bases from V and 2 from J, leaving 8 bases between them. The CDR3: CASRSGTGNTIYF. CDR3 DNA: TGTGCCAGCAGGTCGGGTACTGGAAACACCATATATTTT.

The V call is TRBV24-1, the J call TRBJ2-1, with 7 bases fitting TRBD1. The CDR3 length is 16 residues. The junction had 10 bases not matched to a gene; V was cut back by 2 bases and J by 7 bases. The germline V gene has CDR1 KGHDR and CDR2 SFDVKD. The CDR3 protein is CATSDSPDRYLNEQFF. In DNA, the CDR3 is TGTGCCACCAGTGATTCCCCGGACAGGTACCTGAATGAGCAGTTCTTC.

V gene TRBV5-1 combines with J gene TRBJ1-5; no reliable D call. Germline-derived CDR1 and CDR2 are SGHRS and YFSETQ. The CDR3 has 14 residues. Trimming took off 4 bases at V and 7 bases at J, with 15 bases between the two ends. This CDR3 reads CASSQGPGGQPQHF. The CDR3 nucleotides read TGCGCCAGCAGCCAAGGACCCGGAGGGCAGCCCCAGCATTTT.

The chain joins TRBV27 to TRBJ2-1; 12 positions agree with TRBD1. With 1 base clipped from V and 7 bases from J, the junction kept 8 bases outside the gene matches. This CDR3 is 17 amino acids long. Germline V lookup: CDR1 MNHEY, CDR2 SMNVEV (reference sequence). The CDR3 is CASSLLVGDRGRNEQFF. In DNA form, the CDR3 reads TGTGCCAGCAGTTTATTAGTGGGGGACAGGGGGCGAAATGAGCAGTTCTTC.

The gene calls are TRBV24-1 and TRBJ2-7; no clear D. Germline V gene lookup returns CDR1 KGHDR and CDR2 SFDVKD. Trimming cost V 7 bases and J 3 bases, with 6 bases left between them. This CDR3 comprises 11 residues. The CDR3 sequence: CATSDNYEQYF. CDR3 in DNA: TGTGCCACCAGCGACAACTACGAGCAGTACTTC.

The gene calls are TRBV18 and TRBJ1-2; 9 nucleotides line up with TRBD1. Unmatched junction bases numbered 3, after V lost 0 bases and J lost 4 bases. Per germline, CDR1 KGHSH and CDR2 LQKENI. This CDR3 comprises 15 residues. The DNA of the CDR3 is TGTGCCAGCTCACCACCGACAGGGGGGATCTATGGCTACACCTTC. Its protein product is CASSPPTGGIYGYTF.

This clone was seen just once. The V call is TRBV7-2, the J call TRBJ1-2; D remains ambiguous. Germline CDR1 SGHTA, CDR2 FQGNSA. The CDR3 loop spans 14 amino acids. The ends were cut back, 0 bases at V and 12 bases at J, with 17 bases in the middle. The CDR3 nucleotides read TGTGCCAGCAGCTTAGCGGCCGGGGAAGCGGGCCACACCTTC. Amino acids: CASSLAAGEAGHTF.

This chain joins TRBV5-1 and TRBJ1-2, with D possibly TRBD1 on 6 matching bases. Deletions cut 4 bases from V and 5 bases from J, with 21 bases between. Germline V gives CDR1 SGHRS, CDR2 YFSETQ. This CDR3 spans 16 amino acids. CDR3 sequence reads: CASSTEGSGGWYGYTF. For the CDR3, the DNA is TGCGCCAGCAGCACGGAGGGTTCGGGGGGCTGGTATGGCTACACCTTC. Variable domain in full (rest from reference TRBV5-1 and TRBJ1-2): KAGVTQTPRYLIKTRGQQVTLSCSPISGHRSVSWYQQTPGQGLQFLFEYFSETQRNKGNFPGRFSGRQFSNSRSEMNVSTLELGDSALYLCASSTEGSGGWYGYTFGSGTRLTVV.

The chain links TRBV2 to TRBJ1-1; TRBD1 agrees at 10 bases. The CDR3 extends over 16 amino acids. Germline V gives CDR1 SNHLY, CDR2 FYNNEI. Trimming at V came to 5 bases and at J to 5 bases, leaving 11 bases not matched to a gene. CDR3 in amino acids: CASSPRQGASRTEAFF. The CDR3 region has the DNA TGTGCCAGCAGTCCGCGACAGGGGGCGAGTAGGACTGAAGCTTTCTTT.

The V and J genes are TRBV19 and TRBJ1-5; D perhaps matches TRBD1 (5 bases). Germline V lookup: CDR1 LNHDA, CDR2 SQIVND (reference sequence). Trimming took 1 base from V and 4 from J, leaving 5 bases between them. The CDR3 spans 13 residues. The CDR3 bases are TGTGCCAGTAGTATAGGGACAAATCAGCCCCAGCATTTT. It codes for CASSIGTNQPQHF.

The rearrangement joins TRBV5-1 to TRBJ2-7, with a possible D match to TRBD1 (6 bases). The CDR3 length is 16 residues. CDR1 is SGHRS, CDR2 YFSETQ, per germline. V was shortened by 3 bases and J by 0 bases, with 16 bases between the two germline ends. The CDR3 loop is CASSWDILEGSYEQYF. CDR3 sequence (DNA): TGCGCCAGCAGCTGGGACATACTCGAGGGCTCCTACGAGCAGTACTTC.

Here the CDR3 reads CASSLQNHNSPLHF. The DNA for the CDR3 is TGTGCCAGCAGCTTACAGAACCATAATTCACCCCTCCACTTT. V gene TRBV9 combines with J gene TRBJ1-6; D gene ambiguous. The CDR3 has 14 residues. In germline, CDR1 is SGDLS, CDR2 YYNGEE. V was pared by 4 bases and J by 5 bases, with 10 bases between.

The V gene is TRBV9, the J gene TRBJ1-3; TRBD1 might be the D (6 bases). Trimming stripped 0 bases from V and 3 bases from J, with 10 bases between. Per the germline V gene, CDR1 is SGDLS and CDR2 is YYNGEE. The CDR3 consists of 15 residues. The CDR3 nucleotides are TGTGCCAGCAGCGTAGGGGGGCAGGTTGGAAACACCATATATTTT. The encoded protein is CASSVGGQVGNTIYF.

The V call is TRBV4-1, the J call TRBJ2-4; D unclear. Germline-derived CDR1 and CDR2 are MGHRA and YSYEKL. The V end lost 4 bases, the J end lost 0 bases, and 10 bases lay between the germline ends. CDR3 length: 15 amino acids. In DNA, the CDR3 is TGCGCCAGCAGCCTAGGCTGGGCAGCCAAAAACATTCAGTACTTC. Its translation: CASSLGWAAKNIQYF.

The chain couples TRBV4-1 to TRBJ2-3; a weak D match, TRBD2 (6 bases). With 0 bases removed from V and 2 bases from J, the gap between germline ends came to 12 bases. The germline V gene encodes CDR1 MGHRA and CDR2 YSYEKL. The CDR3 sequence is 16 residues long. The CDR3 is CASSQEGGLTTDTQYF. CDR3 in DNA: TGCGCCAGCAGCCAAGAGGGGGGACTTACCACAGATACGCAGTATTTT.

The rearrangement joins TRBV10-3 to TRBJ1-4; 7 bases are shared with TRBD1. Germline V CDR1 and CDR2: ENHRY, SYGVKD. This CDR3 is 14 amino acids long. The J segment lost 6 bases and the V segment lost 11 bases, leaving 12 bases of the junction unmatched. The CDR3: CASRNRGQDEKLFF. CDR3 bases: TGTGCCTCCCGAAACAGGGGACAAGATGAAAAACTGTTTTTT.